The rows below give T cell receptor beta chains drawn from one sample of a study of liver allograft versus peripheral blood T cells. MiXCR, applied by TCRdb to the reads, yields one record per CDR3 protein. The table lists about 6,500 distinct CDR3 sequences, 15% to 20% of them singletons. Receptors were obtained from a human patient who had a liver transplant. Some T cells may be graft donor cells. Each CDR3 is given with its conserved first and last residue. Fields, in order: V gene, J gene, D gene, clone size, CDR3 DNA, CDR3 protein. The D gene is left open where the match is weak. Not every row has a clone size; where given, it reads once, few, many or a size class.

v_gene: TRBV11-2; j_gene: TRBJ2-1; d_gene: NA; abundance: few; CDR3nt: TGTGCCAGCAGCCTACTAGTTTTTGAGCAGTTCTTC; CDR3aa: CASSLLVFEQFF
v_gene: TRBV10-3; j_gene: TRBJ1-2; d_gene: NA; abundance: few; CDR3nt: TGTGCCATCAGTGAGTCGTTGAACAGGTACTATGGCTACACCTTC; CDR3aa: CAISESLNRYYGYTF
v_gene: TRBV7-9; j_gene: TRBJ1-1; d_gene: NA; abundance: few; CDR3nt: TGTGCCAGCAGCTCGGGGGTTCGGACTGAAGCTTTCTTT; CDR3aa: CASSSGVRTEAFF
v_gene: TRBV7-9; j_gene: TRBJ2-2; d_gene: NA; abundance: many; CDR3nt: TGTGCCAGCAGCCTCGTGGGGAGCTACACCGGGGAGCTGTTTTTT; CDR3aa: CASSLVGSYTGELFF
v_gene: TRBV6-1; j_gene: TRBJ1-5; d_gene: NA; abundance: many; CDR3nt: TGTGCCAGCAGTGGAGCAGGGATGGGGAGCAATCAGCCCCAGCATTTT; CDR3aa: CASSGAGMGSNQPQHF
v_gene: TRBV30; j_gene: TRBJ1-5; d_gene: NA; abundance: NA; CDR3nt: TGTGCCAGCAAAGAGGGACTCTATAGCAATCAGCCCCAGCATTTT; CDR3aa: CASKEGLYSNQPQHF
v_gene: TRBV7-9; j_gene: TRBJ1-1; d_gene: NA; abundance: many; CDR3nt: TGTGCCAGCAGCTTAACCCTAAAGGCTGAAGCTTTCTTT; CDR3aa: CASSLTLKAEAFF
v_gene: TRBV9; j_gene: TRBJ2-1; d_gene: TRBD2; abundance: NA; CDR3nt: TGTGTCAGCAGCGTATCAGCGGGGGGGACTGAGCAGTTCTTC; CDR3aa: CVSSVSAGGTEQFF
v_gene: TRBV19; j_gene: TRBJ1-1; d_gene: TRBD1; abundance: NA; CDR3nt: TGTGCCAGTAGAACAGGGGCTCTTGAAGCTTTCTTT; CDR3aa: CASRTGALEAFF
v_gene: TRBV6-1; j_gene: TRBJ1-1; d_gene: NA; abundance: medium-sized; CDR3nt: TGTGCCAGCATGTGGCAGGGGATGGGAGCTTTCTTT; CDR3aa: CASMWQGMGAFF
v_gene: TRBV19; j_gene: TRBJ1-4; d_gene: NA; abundance: few; CDR3nt: TGTGCCAGTAATTTCGGTGAAAAACTGTTTTTT; CDR3aa: CASNFGEKLFF
v_gene: TRBV15; j_gene: TRBJ2-3; d_gene: TRBD2; abundance: NA; CDR3nt: TGTGCCACCAGCAATCCTGCGGCGGGGGAGGGAGATACGCAGTATTTT; CDR3aa: CATSNPAAGEGDTQYF
v_gene: TRBV27; j_gene: TRBJ1-1; d_gene: NA; abundance: medium-sized; CDR3nt: TGTGCCAGCAGGGATGGCATTTACACTGAAGCTTTCTTT; CDR3aa: CASRDGIYTEAFF
v_gene: TRBV30; j_gene: TRBJ1-1; d_gene: NA; abundance: few; CDR3nt: TGTGCCTGGAGCATTGGGGGGGCTGAAGCTTTCTTT; CDR3aa: CAWSIGGAEAFF
v_gene: TRBV29-1; j_gene: TRBJ1-2; d_gene: NA; abundance: medium-sized; CDR3nt: TGCAGCGTTGAAGGGGCACAGGATCATGGCTACACCTTC; CDR3aa: CSVEGAQDHGYTF
v_gene: TRBV5-6; j_gene: TRBJ1-3; d_gene: NA; abundance: NA; CDR3nt: TGTGCCAGCAGCTTGATGCCGTGGCACTCTGGAAACACCATATATTTT; CDR3aa: CASSLMPWHSGNTIYF